The clone carrying this TCR beta chain was detected many times. This sample was taken from a study of Graves' ophthalmopathy and Graves' hyperthyroidism. CDR1 and CDR2 from the germline V gene are KGHDR and SFDVKD. The CDR3 loop spans 16 amino acids. V dropped 3 bases and J dropped 2; count of bases not matched to a gene: 6. Investigators amplified TCR beta CDR3 regions from RNA transcripts. First-round RT-PCR used HTBI primers; second-round multiplex PCR followed. TCRdb fed the multiplex PCR reads into MiXCR, producing one record per CDR3 protein. In the table there are hundreds of thousands of distinct CDR3 sequences, 21% of which are singletons.

The sequence derives from a woman in her late teens or twenties with stable Graves' hyperthyroidism. The V gene is TRBV24-1, the J gene TRBJ2-5, with 9 positions matching TRBD1. The sample was peripheral blood. CDR3 region: CATSDTRTGDQETQYF. The CDR3 coding sequence is TGTGCCACCAGTGATACCCGGACAGGGGATCAAGAGACCCAGTACTTC.